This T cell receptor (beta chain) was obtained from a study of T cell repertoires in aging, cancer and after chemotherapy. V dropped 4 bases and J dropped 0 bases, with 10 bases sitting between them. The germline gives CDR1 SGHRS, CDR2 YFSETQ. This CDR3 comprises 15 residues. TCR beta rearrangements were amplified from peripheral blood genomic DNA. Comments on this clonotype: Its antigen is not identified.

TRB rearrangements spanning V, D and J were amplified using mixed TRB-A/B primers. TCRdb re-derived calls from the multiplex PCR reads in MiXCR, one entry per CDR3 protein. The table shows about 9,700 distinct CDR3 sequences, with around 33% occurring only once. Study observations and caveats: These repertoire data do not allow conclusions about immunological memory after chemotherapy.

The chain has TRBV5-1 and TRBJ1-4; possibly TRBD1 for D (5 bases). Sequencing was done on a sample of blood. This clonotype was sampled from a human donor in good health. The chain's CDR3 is CASSRGTATNEKLFF. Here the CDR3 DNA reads TGCGCCAGCAGCCGAGGGACGGCAACTAATGAAAAACTGTTTTTT.